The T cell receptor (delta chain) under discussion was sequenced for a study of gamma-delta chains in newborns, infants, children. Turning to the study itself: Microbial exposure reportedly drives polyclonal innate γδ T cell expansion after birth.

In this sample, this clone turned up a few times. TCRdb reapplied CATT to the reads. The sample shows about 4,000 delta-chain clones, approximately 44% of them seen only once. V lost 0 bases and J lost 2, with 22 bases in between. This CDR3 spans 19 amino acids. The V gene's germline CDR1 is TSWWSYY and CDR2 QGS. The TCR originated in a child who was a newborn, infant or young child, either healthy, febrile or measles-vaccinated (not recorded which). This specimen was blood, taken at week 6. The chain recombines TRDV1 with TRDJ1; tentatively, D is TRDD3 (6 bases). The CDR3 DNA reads TGTGCTCTTGGGGAACTAGAGGCCCGCCTCTTGGGGGGGACCGATAAACTCATCTTT. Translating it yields CALGELEARLLGGTDKLIF.